This T cell receptor beta chain appears in the sequencing data of a study of blood T cell repertoires in COVID-19. TCRdb's table, derived via immunoSEQ multiplex PCR, lists solely in-frame clones and lacks some. The table includes nearly 25,000 clones, 72% detected once. With V trimmed by 8 bases and J by 6 bases, 4 bases remained unmatched. CDR1 and CDR2 (germline): SEHNR, FQNEAQ (reference sequence). This CDR3 is 14 amino acids long. This clonotype was obtained from an elderly woman with acute or convalescent COVID-19. Sequenced material: peripheral blood. The rearrangement links TRBV7-9 to TRBJ1-6, with 10 nucleotides matching TRBD1. The CDR3 DNA follows: TGTGCCAGCGGGACAGGGGCCCTTAATTCACCCCTCCACTTT. Translation: CASGTGALNSPLHF.